Listed below are T cell receptor beta chains from one sample, sequenced in a study of T-cell memory formation after mild COVID-19. Each CDR3 protein is one row after TCRdb ran MiXCR on the 5' RACE reads. The sample lists some 410,000 distinct CDR3 sequences, more than 20% occurring once. Sequenced input: PBMCs or a T cell subset sorted from them (not recorded which). These receptors were obtained from an adult woman who had mild COVID-19 (a few samples of this study predate the infection). Cell type and time point are not known. Both conserved end residues are part of each CDR3. D genes are given only for firm matches. Expanded clones are given a class, and other clones once, few, many or no size at all.

V gene,J gene,D gene,clone size,CDR3 protein,CDR3 DNA
TRBV30,TRBJ2-2,TRBD1,few,CAWLTGPGTGELFF,TGTGCCTGGCTGACAGGGCCGGGCACCGGGGAGCTGTTTTTT
TRBV12-3/TRBV12-4,TRBJ1-1,TRBD1,few,CASSGQGYTEAFF,TGTGCCAGCAGCGGACAGGGGTACACTGAAGCTTTCTTT
TRBV20-1,TRBJ2-1,NA,NA,CSANRVSYNEQFF,TGCAGTGCTAACAGGGTATCCTACAATGAGCAGTTCTTC
TRBV7-6,TRBJ1-2,TRBD1,few,CASSLEQGLTYGYTF,TGTGCCAGCAGCTTAGAACAGGGGTTGACCTATGGCTACACCTTC
TRBV7-2,TRBJ2-1,TRBD2,NA,CASSLGLAGALEYNEQFF,TGTGCCAGCAGCTTGGGACTAGCGGGAGCCCTAGAATACAATGAGCAGTTCTTC
TRBV2,TRBJ1-4,NA,NA,CASRIGEKLFF,TGTGCCAGCAGGATCGGGGAAAAACTGTTTTTT
TRBV24-1,TRBJ2-1,NA,few,CATSGGARSYNEQFF,TGTGCCACCAGTGGGGGGGCCCGGAGTTACAATGAGCAGTTCTTC
TRBV20-1,TRBJ2-3,TRBD2,few,CSARGLAGGADTQYF,TGCAGTGCCCGGGGACTAGCGGGAGGCGCAGATACGCAGTATTTT
TRBV29-1,TRBJ2-7,NA,NA,CSVEGHTAYEQYF,TGCAGCGTTGAGGGGCATACTGCCTACGAGCAGTACTTC
TRBV20-1,TRBJ2-3,NA,few,CSAMGTPSTDTQYF,TGCAGTGCTATGGGCACCCCTAGCACAGATACGCAGTATTTT
TRBV5-1,TRBJ2-5,TRBD2,many,CASSSRGETQYF,TGCGCCAGCAGCTCGCGGGGGGAGACCCAGTACTTC
TRBV12-3/TRBV12-4,TRBJ2-5,NA,NA,CASTTWEIQETQYF,TGTGCCAGCACAACATGGGAGATCCAAGAGACCCAGTACTTC
TRBV7-9,TRBJ2-3,TRBD2,NA,CASSLVRLAGGPGPTDTQYF,TGTGCCAGCAGCTTAGTGCGACTAGCGGGAGGGCCGGGGCCCACAGATACGCAGTATTTT
TRBV20-1,TRBJ1-1,NA,NA,CSASPDFGAFF,TGCAGTGCCAGCCCAGATTTTGGAGCTTTCTTT
TRBV5-6,TRBJ2-1,NA,NA,CASAPLSERRNNEQFF,TGTGCCAGCGCCCCTCTTAGTGAACGGCGCAACAATGAGCAGTTCTTC
TRBV7-3,TRBJ2-2,NA,many,CASSSSGTLNTGELFF,TGTGCCAGCAGCTCCTCCGGGACATTGAACACCGGGGAGCTGTTTTTT
TRBV7-2,TRBJ1-4,TRBD1,few,CASSLRQGANEKLFF,TGTGCCAGCAGCCTCCGACAGGGTGCTAATGAAAAACTGTTTTTT
TRBV10-3,TRBJ1-3,NA,few,CAIWTMDAGNTIYF,TGTGCCATTTGGACCATGGACGCGGGAAACACCATATATTTT
TRBV12-3/TRBV12-4,TRBJ1-2,TRBD1,few,CASSWGTGSSGAYGYTF,TGTGCCAGCAGTTGGGGGACAGGGTCATCGGGGGCCTATGGCTACACCTTC
TRBV20-1,TRBJ2-3,TRBD1,NA,CSGRTGARDTQYF,TGCAGTGGCAGGACAGGGGCGCGGGATACGCAGTATTTT
TRBV7-9,TRBJ1-2,NA,few,CASSPGGTNYGYTF,TGTGCCAGCAGCCCCGGCGGAACTAACTATGGCTACACCTTC
TRBV12-3/TRBV12-4,TRBJ1-5,TRBD1,few,CASSLNVGGLNQPQHF,TGTGCCAGCAGTTTAAATGTAGGGGGCCTCAATCAGCCCCAGCATTTT
TRBV5-1,TRBJ2-1,NA,NA,CASSWGVPTEQFF,TGCGCCAGCAGTTGGGGTGTCCCGACTGAGCAGTTCTTC
TRBV7-8,TRBJ2-5,TRBD1,NA,CASSAGTVFKETQYF,TGTGCCAGCAGCGCCGGGACAGTGTTTAAAGAGACCCAGTACTTC
TRBV7-9,TRBJ2-2,NA,NA,CASSHRLGSIASGELFF,TGTGCCAGCAGCCACCGACTGGGTAGCATCGCCTCCGGGGAGCTGTTTTTT
TRBV6-5,TRBJ2-6,NA,NA,CASSYSHSGANVLTF,TGTGCCAGCAGTTACTCGCACTCTGGGGCCAACGTCCTGACTTTC
TRBV15,TRBJ2-7,TRBD1,NA,CATSRGFGTGSYEQYF,TGTGCCACCAGCAGAGGTTTCGGGACAGGGTCCTACGAGCAGTACTTC
TRBV7-2,TRBJ2-5,NA,many,CASSLSPQETQYF,TGTGCCAGCAGCTTAAGCCCCCAAGAGACCCAGTACTTC
TRBV12-3/TRBV12-4,TRBJ2-7,NA,NA,CASSLAVGVYEQYF,TGTGCCAGCAGTTTAGCTGTGGGAGTCTACGAGCAGTACTTC
TRBV7-2,TRBJ2-3,NA,few,CASSSTQGKTDTQYF,TGTGCCAGCAGTTCGACTCAGGGGAAGACAGATACGCAGTATTTT
TRBV7-9,TRBJ2-7,NA,NA,CASSSTAGDYEQYF,TGTGCCAGCAGCTCGACAGCGGGCGACTACGAGCAGTACTTC
TRBV19,TRBJ1-2,NA,NA,CASSIPRGFRGGYTF,TGTGCCAGTAGTATACCCCGGGGGTTCCGTGGGGGCTACACCTTC